This record covers a single T cell receptor (beta chain). These data belong to a study of blood T cell repertoires in COVID-19. V was clipped by 4 bases and J by 14 bases; unmatched bases: 5. The germline V gene encodes CDR1 DFQATT and CDR2 SNEGSKA (reference sequence). The CDR3 sequence is 10 residues long. The table came from immunoSEQ multiplex PCR; TCRdb's copy has only in-frame clones and leaves some out. The sample contains 310,000 or so clones, 70% to 90% of which appear only once. This chain links TRBV20-1 with TRBJ2-3, with 8 bases aligning to TRBD2. The sequence was collected from a man between 18 and 29 years old who had recovered from COVID-19. The sample taken for sequencing was peripheral blood. This CDR3 reads CSAIAGLRYF. In nucleotides, the CDR3 is TGCAGTGCTATAGCGGGACTGAGGTATTTT.